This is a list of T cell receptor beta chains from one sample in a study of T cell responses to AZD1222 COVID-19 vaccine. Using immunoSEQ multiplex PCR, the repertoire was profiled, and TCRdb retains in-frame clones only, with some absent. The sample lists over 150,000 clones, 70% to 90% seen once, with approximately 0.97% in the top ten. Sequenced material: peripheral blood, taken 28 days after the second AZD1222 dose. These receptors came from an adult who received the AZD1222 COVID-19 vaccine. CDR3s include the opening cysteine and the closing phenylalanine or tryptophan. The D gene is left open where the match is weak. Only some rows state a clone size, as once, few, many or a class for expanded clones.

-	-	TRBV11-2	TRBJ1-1	TGTGCCAGCAGCTTAGGGTATGGGGGTGGCACTGAAGCTTTCTTT	CASSLGYGGGTEAFF
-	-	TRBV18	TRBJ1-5	TGTGCCAGCTCACCATTCATTACGCGCAGGGGAAATCAGCCCCAGCATTTT	CASSPFITRRGNQPQHF
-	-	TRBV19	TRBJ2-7	TGTGCCAGTAGTATGGGTAGAGACGAGCAGTACTTC	CASSMGRDEQYF
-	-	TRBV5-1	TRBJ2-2	TGCGCCAGCAGCCGGGACATCAAGACCGGGGAGCTGTTTTTT	CASSRDIKTGELFF
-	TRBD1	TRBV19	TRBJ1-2	TGTGCCAGTAGTCCATACAGGGACAGCAACTATGGCTACACCTTC	CASSPYRDSNYGYTF
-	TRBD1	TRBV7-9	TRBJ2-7	TGTGCCAGCAGCAAGAGACAGGGCCTATCCTACGAGCAGTACTTC	CASSKRQGLSYEQYF
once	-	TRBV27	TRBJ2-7	TGTGCCAGCAGTACCGCGGGACCCCCCGACTACGAGCAGTACTTC	CASSTAGPPDYEQYF
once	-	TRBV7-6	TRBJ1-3	TGTGCCAGCAGCTCGCCGGGGGACGGTGGAAACACCATATATTTT	CASSSPGDGGNTIYF
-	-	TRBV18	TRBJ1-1	TGTGCCAGCTCACCGTTGGGGTTCCGCACTGAAGCTTTCTTT	CASSPLGFRTEAFF
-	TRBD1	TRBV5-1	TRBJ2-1	TGCGCCAGCAGCGCCGGCAGGACAGGGAGCTCCTACAATGAGCAGTTCTTC	CASSAGRTGSSYNEQFF
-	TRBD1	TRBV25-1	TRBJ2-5	TGTGCCAGCAGTGAGCAGGGGGCGCGAGAGACCCAGTACTTC	CASSEQGARETQYF
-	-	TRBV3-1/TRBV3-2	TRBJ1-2	TGTGCCAGCAGCCAAGCCCCAGGCTATTATGGCTACACCTTC	CASSQAPGYYGYTF
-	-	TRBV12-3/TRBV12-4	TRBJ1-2	TGTGCCAGCAGTTCGACCTCTAACTATGGCTACACCTTC	CASSSTSNYGYTF
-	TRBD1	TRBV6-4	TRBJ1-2	TGTGCCAGCAGTGACTCCGCCGACAGGGCCTACTATGGCTACACCTTC	CASSDSADRAYYGYTF
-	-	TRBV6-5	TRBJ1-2	TGTGCCAGCAGTTACGCCAGGAGTTATGGCTACACCTTC	CASSYARSYGYTF
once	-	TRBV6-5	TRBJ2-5	TGTGCCAGCAGCTATGGGGGGGCGAGGAAGACCCAGTACTTC	CASSYGGARKTQYF
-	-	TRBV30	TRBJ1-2	TGTGCCTGGCGCCGATCGGGATTAGGATATGGCTACACCTTC	CAWRRSGLGYGYTF
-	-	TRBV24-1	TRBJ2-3	TGTGCCACCAGTGATGGGTGGCTAGCAGATGGCACAGATACGCAGTATTTT	CATSDGWLADGTDTQYF
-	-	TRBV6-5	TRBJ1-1	TGTGCCAGCAGCCAAGGGGGGGGCATTGCTGAAGCTTTCTTT	CASSQGGGIAEAFF
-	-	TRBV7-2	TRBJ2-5	TGTGCCAGCAGCTTAGCGGTCGGGGCAGGGCAAGAGACCCAGTACTTC	CASSLAVGAGQETQYF
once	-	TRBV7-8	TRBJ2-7	TGTGCCAGCAGCTTAGGTCTAGGCCCCGAGCAGTACTTC	CASSLGLGPEQYF
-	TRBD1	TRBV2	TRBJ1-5	TGTGCCAGCAGTGAAACCTCTCCCGGGACAGGGAAGGAGGATCAGCCCCAGCATTTT	CASSETSPGTGKEDQPQHF
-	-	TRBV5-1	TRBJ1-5	TGCGCCAGCAGCACGGACACTAATCAGCCCCAGCATTTT	CASSTDTNQPQHF
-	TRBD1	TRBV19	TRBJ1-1	TGTGCCAGTAGTATATTCACAGGGGGCGAGACTGAAGCTTTCTTT	CASSIFTGGETEAFF
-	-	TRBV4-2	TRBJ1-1	TGTGCCAGCAGCCAAGATACGGGAAGCGGGACCCCTCTATTT	CASSQDTGSGTPLF
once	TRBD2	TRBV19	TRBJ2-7	TGTGCCAGTAGCCGCACCCGGACTAGCGGATTCTACGAGCAGTACTTC	CASSRTRTSGFYEQYF
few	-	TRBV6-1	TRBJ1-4	TGTGCCAGCAAGGATTCAGGGAGGCATGATGAAAAACTGTTTTTT	CASKDSGRHDEKLFF
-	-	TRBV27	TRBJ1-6	TGTGCCAGCAGGGGGGTAAGCTCCTATAATTCACCCCTCCACTTT	CASRGVSSYNSPLHF
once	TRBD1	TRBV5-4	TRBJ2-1	TGTGCCAGCAGCCGGACAGGGGGTAATAGGAATGAGCAGTTCTTC	CASSRTGGNRNEQFF
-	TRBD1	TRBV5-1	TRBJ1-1	TGCGCCAGCAGCGAGGGGACAGGAAAGTCTGAAGCTTTCTTT	CASSEGTGKSEAFF
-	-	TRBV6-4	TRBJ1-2	TGTGCCAGCAGTGACCACCCTAACTATGGCTACACCTTC	CASSDHPNYGYTF
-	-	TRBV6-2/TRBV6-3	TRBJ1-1	TGTGCCAGCAGCTCTTTGGTCACTGAAGCTTTCTTT	CASSSLVTEAFF
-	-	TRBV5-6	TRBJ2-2	TGTGCCAGCAGCTCCGTGGTGGGCGGGGAGCTGTTTTTT	CASSSVVGGELFF
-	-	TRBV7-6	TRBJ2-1	TGTGCCAGCAGCTTAGGTAGCCGGGGGAAGAACAATGAGCAGTTCTTC	CASSLGSRGKNNEQFF
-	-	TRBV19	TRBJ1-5	TGTGCCAGTAGTTGCGAACCCCCGGGGGATCAGCCCCAGCATTTT	CASSCEPPGDQPQHF
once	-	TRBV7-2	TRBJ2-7	TGTGCCAGCAGCCACGACGCTAACTCCTACGAGCAGTACTTC	CASSHDANSYEQYF
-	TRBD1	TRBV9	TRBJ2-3	TGTGCCAGCAAGGGGACAGGGAGCACAGATACGCAGTATTTT	CASKGTGSTDTQYF
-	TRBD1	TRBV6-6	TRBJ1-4	TGTGCCAGCAGTCCACTCGCGGCAGGGGGCGCGTTATTCGGTGCAACTAATGAAAAACTGTTTTTT	CASSPLAAGGALFGATNEKLFF
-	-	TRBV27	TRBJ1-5	TGTGCCAGCAGGAACCTTATTAGCAATCAGCCCCAGCATTTT	CASRNLISNQPQHF
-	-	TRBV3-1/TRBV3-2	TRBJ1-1	TGTGCCAGCAGCCAACAGAACACTGAAGCTTTCTTT	CASSQQNTEAFF
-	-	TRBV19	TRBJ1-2	TGTGCCAGTAGTATGAGGGGGTCGAACTATGGCTACACCTTC	CASSMRGSNYGYTF
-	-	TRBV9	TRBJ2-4	TGTGCCAGCAGCCTTCCGGGGGAGAGCAAAAACATTCAGTACTTC	CASSLPGESKNIQYF
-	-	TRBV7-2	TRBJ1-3	TGTGCCAGCAGCTTAAAGGTCCTCTCTGGAAACACCATATATTTT	CASSLKVLSGNTIYF
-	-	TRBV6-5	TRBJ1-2	TGTGCCAGCAGTTACGGAGCGGGAGGCTACACCTTC	CASSYGAGGYTF
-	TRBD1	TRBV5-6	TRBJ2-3	TGTGCCAGCAGCGAGGGACAGGGTCTTACGCAGTATTTT	CASSEGQGLTQYF
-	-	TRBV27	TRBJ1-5	TGTGCCAGCAGTGATGGTATTTGGCAGCCCCAGCATTTT	CASSDGIWQPQHF
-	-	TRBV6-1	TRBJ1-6	TGTGCCAGCAGTGAAAGGGTGACGGGGGTAGGATCACCCCTCCACTTT	CASSERVTGVGSPLHF
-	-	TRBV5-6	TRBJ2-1	TGTGCCAGCAGCTTGTACCTCGAAGGGCAGTTCTTC	CASSLYLEGQFF
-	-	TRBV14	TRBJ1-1	TGTGCCAGCAGCCAAGGGCTGGGGCGCGGCACTGAAGCTTTCTTT	CASSQGLGRGTEAFF
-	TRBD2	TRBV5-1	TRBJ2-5	TGCGCCAGCAGCTTCCAACGACTAGCGGGGGAGACCCAGTACTTC	CASSFQRLAGETQYF
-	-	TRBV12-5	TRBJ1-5	TGTGCTAGTGCCCTGGTAAGTGGCCTCAATCAGCCCCAGCATTTT	CASALVSGLNQPQHF
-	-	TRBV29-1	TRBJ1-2	TGCAGCGTTGCTGTGGCTAACTATGGCTACACCTTC	CSVAVANYGYTF
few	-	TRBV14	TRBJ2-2	TGTGCCAGCAGCCAGCTAGGCACCGGGGAGCTGTTTTTT	CASSQLGTGELFF